This T cell receptor beta chain was profiled in a study of T-cell reconstitution after alpha-beta-depleted transplantation in children. Study-wide results and caveats: In patients about two months after transplant, alpha-beta T cells reportedly arose from several hundred expanded graft clones. Surviving thymic progenitors and recipient T cells were the source of high TCRbeta diversity at day 60 in some patients.

The germline CDR1 and CDR2 sequences are MGHRA and YSYEKL. Trimming at V came to 3 bases and at J to 6 bases, leaving 2 bases not matched to a gene. CDR3 length equals 14 residues. This clonotype was observed a handful of times. Antigen specificity is unknown. As it was prepared, the TCRbeta library received unique molecular identifiers. TCRdb re-called the PCR reads through MiXCR, storing one row per CDR3 protein. The repertoire holds about 980,000 distinct CDR3 sequences, with about 29% as singletons. The source of this sequence is a boy less than two years old who had a stem cell transplant for SCID, so the T cells may come from the graft donor. The chain employs TRBV4-1 and TRBJ1-4; 9 bases are a match to TRBD1. The source material was PBMCs, mostly from graft donor cells, sampled 360 days after TCRalphabeta/CD19-depleted stem cell transplant. CDR3 sequence (DNA): TGCGCCAGCAGCCATTGGACAGGGGATGAAAAACTGTTTTTT. Protein: CASSHWTGDEKLFF.